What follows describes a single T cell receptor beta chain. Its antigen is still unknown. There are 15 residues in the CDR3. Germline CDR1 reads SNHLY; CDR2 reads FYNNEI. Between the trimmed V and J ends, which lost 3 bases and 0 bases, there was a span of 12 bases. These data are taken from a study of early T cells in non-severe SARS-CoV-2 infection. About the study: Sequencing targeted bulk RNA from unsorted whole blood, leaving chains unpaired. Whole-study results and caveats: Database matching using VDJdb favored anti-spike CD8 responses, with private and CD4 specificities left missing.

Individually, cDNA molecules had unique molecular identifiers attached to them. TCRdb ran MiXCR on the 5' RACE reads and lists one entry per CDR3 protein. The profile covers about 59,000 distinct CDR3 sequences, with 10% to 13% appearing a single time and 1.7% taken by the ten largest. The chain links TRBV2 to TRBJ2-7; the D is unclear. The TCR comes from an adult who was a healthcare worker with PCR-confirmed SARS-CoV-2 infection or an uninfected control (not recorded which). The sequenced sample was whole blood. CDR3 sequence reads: CASSDAGLYSYEQYF. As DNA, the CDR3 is TGTGCCAGCAGTGATGCTGGCCTCTACTCCTACGAGCAGTACTTC.